What follows is one TCR beta chain and its context. This specimen comes from a study of blood T cell repertoires in COVID-19. Study context: Material from acute and convalescent COVID-19 was sourced from the United States, Italy and Spain.

CDR3 length: 14 residues. Germline assignment: CDR1 MDHEN and CDR2 SYDVKM. V dropped 4 bases and J dropped 1; count of bases not matched to a gene: 3. Seattle participants joined during active infection and were tracked over time. As handled by the study authors: Estimation of nucleated cell counts was performed using reference gene primer amplification. The assay was immunoSEQ multiplex PCR, and TCRdb's table has in-frame clones only and misses some. From that table come the V and J calls and clone size; the DNA was used to work out D and trimming. The sample lists roughly 300,000 clones, roughly 86% occurring once.

The material sequenced was peripheral blood. V gene TRBV28 combines with J gene TRBJ2-5; 7 bases align to TRBD1. The receptor comes from a woman younger than 45 with COVID-19, enrolled during active disease. The CDR3 protein is CASSSRGLQETQYF. CDR3 sequence (DNA): TGTGCCAGCAGTTCAAGGGGGCTCCAAGAGACCCAGTACTTC.